This note documents a single T cell receptor beta chain sequence. With 3 bases removed from V and 5 bases from J, the gap between germline ends came to 4 bases. Germline values: CDR1 LGHDT, CDR2 YNNKEL (reference sequence). This CDR3 has 12 residues. TCRdb used MiXCR to reprocess the 5' RACE reads, holding one entry per CDR3 protein. The sample yields 400,000 to 550,000 distinct CDR3 sequences, roughly 21% seen once. This sample is drawn from a study of identical twins. The sample was also linked to a second study, of T cells expressing NK-cell markers. From that study: Seven of the eight sequenced donors were classified as HCMV-seropositive, and one was classified as seronegative. Over 5 donors had dominant NKG2C+ clonotypes that comprised about 1.0-7.5% of their CD8+ T cells.

The TCR was taken from a woman aged 18-29 years in good health. V is TRBV3-1 and J is TRBJ2-2, with D unresolved. The material sequenced was CD4+ T cells sorted from blood. Here the CDR3 reads CASSQTTGELFF. Written as DNA, the CDR3 is TGTGCCAGCAGCCAGACAACCGGGGAGCTGTTTTTT.